This T cell receptor (beta chain) was obtained from a study of cytomegalovirus exposure and HLA in healthy donors. The study ran its PCR with 60 Vbeta and 13 Jbeta primers. Produced via immunoSEQ multiplex PCR; TCRdb's table is partial and in-frame only. The table includes about 120,000 clones, around 85% detected once. The CDR3 runs to 17 residues. V shed 4 bases, J shed 1 base, and the junction held 12 bases outside the gene matches. Germline lookup yields CDR1 MGHRA and CDR2 YSYEKL. These donors counted as nominally healthy when sampled, but unrecorded immune exposures were likely. The table lists this clone with a count of one.

The chain uses TRBV4-1 and TRBJ2-7, with TRBD1 matching over 8 bases. The sequencing input was PBMCs. The TCR originated in a man between 18 and 35 years old in good health and CMV-seropositive. In nucleotides, the CDR3 is TGCGCCAGCAGCCCGCCCACAGGGGGGCAGATTTCCTACGAGCAGTACTTC. Amino acids: CASSPPTGGQISYEQYF.